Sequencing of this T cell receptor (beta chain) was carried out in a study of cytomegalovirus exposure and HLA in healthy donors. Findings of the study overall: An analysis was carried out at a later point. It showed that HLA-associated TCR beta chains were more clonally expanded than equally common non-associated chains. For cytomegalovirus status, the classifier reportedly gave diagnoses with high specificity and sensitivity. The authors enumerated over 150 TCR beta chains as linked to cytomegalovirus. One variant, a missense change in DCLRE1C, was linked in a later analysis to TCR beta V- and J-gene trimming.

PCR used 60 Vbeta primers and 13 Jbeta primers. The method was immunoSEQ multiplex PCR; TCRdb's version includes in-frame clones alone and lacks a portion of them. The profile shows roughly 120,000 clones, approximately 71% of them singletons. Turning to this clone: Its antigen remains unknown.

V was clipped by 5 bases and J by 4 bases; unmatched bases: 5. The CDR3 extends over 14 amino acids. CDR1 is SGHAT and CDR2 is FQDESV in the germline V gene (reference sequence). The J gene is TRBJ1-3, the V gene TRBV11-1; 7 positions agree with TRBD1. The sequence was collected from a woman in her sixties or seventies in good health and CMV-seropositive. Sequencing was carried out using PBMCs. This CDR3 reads CASSDRAGGNTIYF. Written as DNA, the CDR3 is TGTGCCAGCAGCGACAGGGCGGGAGGAAACACCATATATTTT.